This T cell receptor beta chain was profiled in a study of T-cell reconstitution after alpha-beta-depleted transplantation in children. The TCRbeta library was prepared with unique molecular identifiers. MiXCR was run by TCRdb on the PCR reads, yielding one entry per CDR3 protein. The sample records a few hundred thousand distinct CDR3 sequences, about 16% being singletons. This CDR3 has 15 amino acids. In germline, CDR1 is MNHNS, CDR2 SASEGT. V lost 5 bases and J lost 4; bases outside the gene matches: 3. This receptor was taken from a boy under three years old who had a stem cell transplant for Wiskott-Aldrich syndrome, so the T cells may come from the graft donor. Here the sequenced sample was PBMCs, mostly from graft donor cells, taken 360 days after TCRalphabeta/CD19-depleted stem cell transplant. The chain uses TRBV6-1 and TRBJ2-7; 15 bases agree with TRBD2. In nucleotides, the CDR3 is TGTGCCAGCAGTACCGGACTAGCGGGGGGGTACGAGCAGTACTTC. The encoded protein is CASSTGLAGGYEQYF.